The entry below gives a single T cell receptor (beta chain) sequence along with its context. This sample was taken from a study of blood T cell repertoires in COVID-19. Study as a whole: The United States, Italy and Spain were the sources of the acute and convalescent COVID-19 samples. The cDNA or gDNA used as material had been derived from T cells, B-cell-depleted T cells, or PBMCs.

Per the study methods: Nucleated cell number was recorded as an estimate derived from reference gene primer amplification. TCRdb keeps only in-frame clones here, not all; method: immunoSEQ multiplex PCR. V and J calls and clone size are given by that table; D and trimming were obtained from the DNA. The sample records about 250,000 clones, nearly 90% being singletons. The sequencing sample was made of peripheral blood. The TCR originated in a woman in her twenties or thirties with acute or convalescent COVID-19.

The CDR3 loop reads CASRNRADSNQPQHF. CDR3 sequence (DNA): TGTGCCAGCAGGAACAGGGCCGATAGCAATCAGCCCCAGCATTTT. The chain combines TRBV28 with TRBJ1-5, with a weak D call TRBD1 (6 bases). The germline gives CDR1 MDHEN, CDR2 SYDVKM. V lost 6 bases, J lost 0 bases, and 12 bases lay in between. The CDR3 loop spans 15 amino acids.